This T cell receptor (beta chain) came from a study of T-cell memory formation after mild COVID-19. Study details: TCR clusters were mostly donor specific.

Trimming shortened V by 1 base and J by 4 bases, and 8 bases separated the two germline ends. Germline CDR1 reads SEHNR; CDR2 reads FQNEAQ (reference sequence). This CDR3 comprises 14 residues. This clonotype was counted a few times. TCRdb re-called the 5' RACE reads with MiXCR, one entry per CDR3 protein. Among about 320,000 distinct CDR3 sequences listed, 13% to 15% were seen once. The source of this sequence is a man between 18 and 29 years old who had mild COVID-19 (a few samples of this study predate the infection). Cell type and time point are not known. The rearrangement links TRBV7-9 to TRBJ1-5; the D is unclear. Sequenced sample: PBMCs or a T cell subset sorted from them (not recorded which). The CDR3 DNA reads TGTGCCAGCAGCTTAGAAACAGCTAATCAGCCCCAGCATTTT. Encoded protein: CASSLETANQPQHF.